Listed below are T cell receptor beta chains from one sample, sequenced in a study of blood T cell repertoires in COVID-19. The data were produced by immunoSEQ multiplex PCR, yet TCRdb's version contains in-frame clones alone and is incomplete. The table has roughly 300,000 clones, 80% to 90% seen once. The source material was peripheral blood. These receptors were taken from a woman aged 45 to 65 who had recovered from COVID-19. Both conserved end residues are part of each CDR3. A D gene is named only where the DNA matches it firmly. Only some rows state a clone size, as once, few, many or a class for expanded clones.

>TRBJ2-2|TRBV5-1|NA|few
CASSRAGTVNTGELFF
TGCGCCAGCAGCCGGGCGGGGACAGTGAACACCGGGGAGCTGTTTTTT
>TRBJ1-3|TRBV6-2/TRBV6-3|NA|NA
CASSGRTASGNTIYF
TGTGCCAGCAGTGGTCGGACAGCCTCTGGAAACACCATATATTTT
>TRBJ1-4|TRBV7-2|TRBD1|NA
CASSLVGTGFEKLFF
TGTGCCAGCAGCTTAGTCGGGACAGGTTTTGAAAAACTGTTTTTT
>TRBJ2-2|TRBV25-1|NA|NA
CASSLAGAGVVGELFF
TGTGCCAGCAGCCTGGCGGGGGCGGGGGTAGTAGGGGAGCTGTTTTTT
>TRBJ2-3|TRBV5-1|NA|NA
CASSSQASTDTQYF
TGCGCCAGCAGCTCTCAGGCTAGCACAGATACGCAGTATTTT
>TRBJ2-7|TRBV21-1|NA|once
CASSKANQGHAEQYF
TGTGCCAGCAGCAAAGCTAACCAGGGGCATGCAGAGCAGTACTTC
>TRBJ2-6|TRBV4-3|NA|few
CASSQEGSSGANVLTF
TGCGCCAGCAGCCAAGAGGGCAGCTCTGGGGCCAACGTCCTGACTTTC
>TRBJ1-6|TRBV19|TRBD1|NA
CASSILVGGESPLHF
TGTGCCAGTAGTATATTAGTAGGGGGCGAATCACCCCTCCACTTT
>TRBJ2-5|TRBV2|NA|NA
CASSEGRAGVGETQYF
TGTGCCAGCAGTGAAGGAAGGGCAGGGGTGGGAGAGACCCAGTACTTC
>TRBJ2-3|TRBV7-2|NA|NA
CASSSSTDTQYF
TGTGCCAGCAGTTCTAGCACAGATACGCAGTATTTT
>TRBJ2-3|TRBV11-2|NA|NA
CASSLVLVTDTQYF
TGTGCCAGCAGCTTAGTCCTAGTAACAGATACGCAGTATTTT
>TRBJ2-3|TRBV5-4|NA|NA
CASYLAATDTQYF
TGTGCCAGCTACCTCGCGGCGACAGATACGCAGTATTTT
>TRBJ2-7|TRBV6-6|TRBD1|NA
CASSERQGVSYEQYF
TGTGCCAGCAGTGAGCGACAGGGGGTTTCCTACGAGCAGTACTTC
>TRBJ1-1|TRBV19|NA|NA
CASSPRALEPTEAFF
TGTGCCAGTAGTCCCAGGGCCTTAGAGCCGACTGAAGCTTTCTTT
>TRBJ2-1|TRBV6-1|NA|NA
CASSESWTSYNEQFF
TGTGCCAGCAGTGAATCCTGGACAAGCTACAATGAGCAGTTCTTC
>TRBJ2-3|TRBV11-1|NA|once
CASSESTRSTQYF
TGTGCCAGCAGCGAGTCTACTAGATCTACGCAGTATTTT
>TRBJ2-7|TRBV28|NA|NA
CASSPGSQTYEQYF
TGTGCCAGCAGCCCCGGGTCGCAAACCTACGAGCAGTACTTC
>TRBJ1-3|TRBV11-2|NA|NA
CASSQDGISGNTIYF
TGTGCCAGCAGCCAGGACGGGATCTCCGGAAACACCATATATTTT
>TRBJ2-1|TRBV5-8|NA|once
CASSFNREEQFF
TGTGCCAGCAGCTTCAACCGGGAGGAGCAGTTCTTC
>TRBJ2-7|TRBV6-2/TRBV6-3|TRBD2|NA
CASSPQPTSGSSEEQYF
TGTGCCAGCAGTCCCCAGCCGACTAGCGGGAGTTCGGAGGAGCAGTACTTC